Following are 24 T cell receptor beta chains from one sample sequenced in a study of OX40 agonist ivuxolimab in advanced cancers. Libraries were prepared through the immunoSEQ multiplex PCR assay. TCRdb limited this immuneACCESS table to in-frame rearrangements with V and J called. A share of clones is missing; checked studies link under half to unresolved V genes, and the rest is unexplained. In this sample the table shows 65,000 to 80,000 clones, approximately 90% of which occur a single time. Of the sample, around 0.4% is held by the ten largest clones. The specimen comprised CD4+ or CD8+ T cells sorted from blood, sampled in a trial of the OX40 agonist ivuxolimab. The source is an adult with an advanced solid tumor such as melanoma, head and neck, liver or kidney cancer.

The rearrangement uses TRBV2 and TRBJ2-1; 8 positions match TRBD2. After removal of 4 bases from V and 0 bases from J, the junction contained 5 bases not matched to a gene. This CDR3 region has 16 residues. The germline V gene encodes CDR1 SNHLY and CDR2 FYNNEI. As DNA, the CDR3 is TGTGCCAGCAGTGTTAGCGGGATACGCTCCTACAATGAGCAGTTCTTC. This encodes CASSVSGIRSYNEQFF.

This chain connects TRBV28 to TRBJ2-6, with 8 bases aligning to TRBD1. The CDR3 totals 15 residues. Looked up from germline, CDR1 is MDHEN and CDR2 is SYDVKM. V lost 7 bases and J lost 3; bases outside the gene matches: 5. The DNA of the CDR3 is TGTGCCAGCACCACGGACAGGGTTGGGGCCAACGTCCTGACTTTC. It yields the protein CASTTDRVGANVLTF. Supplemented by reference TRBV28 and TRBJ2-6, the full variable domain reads DVKVTQSSRYLVKRTGEKVFLECVQDMDHENMFWYRQDPGLGLRLIYFSYDVKMKEKGDIPEGYSVSREKKERFSLILESASTNQTSMYLCASTTDRVGANVLTFGAGSRLTVL.

CDR3 bases: TGTGCCAGCAGCTTAGAACAGGACACAGATACGCAGTATTTT. Protein product: CASSLEQDTDTQYF. The chain is built from TRBV7-9 and TRBJ2-3, with D possibly matching TRBD1 (5 bases). CDR1 SEHNR and CDR2 FQNEAQ come from the germline V gene (reference sequence). The length of the CDR3 is 14 residues. Trimming shortened V by 1 base and J by 2 bases, and 7 bases separated the two germline ends.

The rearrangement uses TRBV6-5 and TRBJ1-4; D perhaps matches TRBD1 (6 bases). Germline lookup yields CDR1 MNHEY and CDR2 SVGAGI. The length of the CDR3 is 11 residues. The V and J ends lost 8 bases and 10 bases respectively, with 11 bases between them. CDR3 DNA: TGTGCCAGCGGATCAGGGGTAAAACTGTTTTTT. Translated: CASGSGVKLFF.

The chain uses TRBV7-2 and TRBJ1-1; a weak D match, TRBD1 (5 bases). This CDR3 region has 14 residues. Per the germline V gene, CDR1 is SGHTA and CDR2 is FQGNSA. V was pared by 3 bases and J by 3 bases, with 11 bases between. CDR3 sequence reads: CASSFGTKDTEAFF. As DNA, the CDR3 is TGTGCCAGCAGCTTTGGGACCAAGGACACTGAAGCTTTCTTT.

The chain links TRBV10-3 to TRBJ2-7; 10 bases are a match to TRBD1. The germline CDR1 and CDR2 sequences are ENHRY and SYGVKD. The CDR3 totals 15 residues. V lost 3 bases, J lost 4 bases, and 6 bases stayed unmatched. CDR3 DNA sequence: TGTGCCATCAGTGATACGGGACAGGGGAGATACGAGCAGTACTTC. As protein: CAISDTGQGRYEQYF.

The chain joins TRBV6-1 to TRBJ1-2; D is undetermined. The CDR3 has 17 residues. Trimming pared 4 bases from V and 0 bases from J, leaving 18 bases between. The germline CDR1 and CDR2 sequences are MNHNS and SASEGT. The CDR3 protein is CASSAGATIRSNYGYTF. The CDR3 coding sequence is TGTGCCAGCAGTGCGGGCGCAACGATCCGCTCTAACTATGGCTACACCTTC.

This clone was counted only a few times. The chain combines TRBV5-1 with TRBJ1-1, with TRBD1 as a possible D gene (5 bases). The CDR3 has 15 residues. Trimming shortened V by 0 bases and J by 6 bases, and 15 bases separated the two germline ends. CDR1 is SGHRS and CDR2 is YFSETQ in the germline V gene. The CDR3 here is CASSLGDSLGAEAFF. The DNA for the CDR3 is TGCGCCAGCAGCTTGGGGGACTCACTCGGGGCTGAAGCTTTCTTT. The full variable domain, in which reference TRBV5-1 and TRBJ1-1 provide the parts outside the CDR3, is KAGVTQTPRYLIKTRGQQVTLSCSPISGHRSVSWYQQTPGQGLQFLFEYFSETQRNKGNFPGRFSGRQFSNSRSEMNVSTLELGDSALYLCASSLGDSLGAEAFFGQGTRLTVV.

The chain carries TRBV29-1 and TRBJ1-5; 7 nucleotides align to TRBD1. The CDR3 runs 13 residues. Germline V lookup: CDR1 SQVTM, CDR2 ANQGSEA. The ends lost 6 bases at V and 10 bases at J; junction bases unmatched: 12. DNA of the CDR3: TGCAGCGTCCAGACAGGGCTTGAAGAACCCCAGCATTTT. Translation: CSVQTGLEEPQHF.

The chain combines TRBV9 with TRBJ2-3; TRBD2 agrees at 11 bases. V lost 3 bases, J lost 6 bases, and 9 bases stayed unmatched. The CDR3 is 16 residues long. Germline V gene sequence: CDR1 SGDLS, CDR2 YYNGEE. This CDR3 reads CASSALLAGGADTQYF. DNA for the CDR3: TGTGCCAGCAGCGCCCTATTAGCGGGAGGGGCCGATACGCAGTATTTT.

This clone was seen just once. The DNA of the CDR3 is TGTGCCAGCAGTTCTCTTGGTGCGGGCCCCTCCACCGGGGAGCTGTTTTTT. It yields the protein CASSSLGAGPSTGELFF. This chain joins TRBV5-4 and TRBJ2-2; D is possibly TRBD2 (5 bases). The CDR3 runs to 17 residues. The germline V gene has CDR1 SGHNT and CDR2 YYREEE (reference sequence). V lost 5 bases and J 4 bases, leaving 21 bases between the germline ends.

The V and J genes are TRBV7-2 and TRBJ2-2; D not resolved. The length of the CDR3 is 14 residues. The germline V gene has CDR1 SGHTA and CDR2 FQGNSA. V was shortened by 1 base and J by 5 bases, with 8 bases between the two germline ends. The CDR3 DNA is TGTGCCAGCAGCTTAGACTGGTGGACCGGGGAGCTGTTTTTT. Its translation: CASSLDWWTGELFF.

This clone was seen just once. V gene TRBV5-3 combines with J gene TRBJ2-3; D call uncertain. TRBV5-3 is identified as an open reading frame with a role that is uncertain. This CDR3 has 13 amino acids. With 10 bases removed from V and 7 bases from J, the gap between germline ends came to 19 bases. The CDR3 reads CAGPRRAANTQYF. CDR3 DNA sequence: TGTGCCGGACCCCGAAGGGCCGCCAATACGCAGTATTTT.

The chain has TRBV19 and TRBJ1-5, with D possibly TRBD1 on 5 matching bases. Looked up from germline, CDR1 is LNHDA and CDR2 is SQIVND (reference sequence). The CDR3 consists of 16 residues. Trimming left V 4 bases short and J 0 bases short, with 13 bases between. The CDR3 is CASSTRQIYSNQPQHF. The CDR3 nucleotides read TGTGCCAGTAGTACCCGACAGATCTATAGCAATCAGCCCCAGCATTTT.

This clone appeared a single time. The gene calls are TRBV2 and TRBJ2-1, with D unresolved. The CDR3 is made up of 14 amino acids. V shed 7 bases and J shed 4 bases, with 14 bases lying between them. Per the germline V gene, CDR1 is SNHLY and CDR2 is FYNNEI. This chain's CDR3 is CASTRSDTYNEQFF. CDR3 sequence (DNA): TGTGCCAGCACGAGATCTGACACGTACAATGAGCAGTTCTTC. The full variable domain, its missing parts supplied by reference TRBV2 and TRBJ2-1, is EPEVTQTPSHQVTQMGQEVILRCVPISNHLYFYWYRQILGQKVEFLVSFYNNEISEKSEIFDDQFSVERPDGSNFTLKIRSTKLEDSAMYFCASTRSDTYNEQFFGPGTRLTVL.

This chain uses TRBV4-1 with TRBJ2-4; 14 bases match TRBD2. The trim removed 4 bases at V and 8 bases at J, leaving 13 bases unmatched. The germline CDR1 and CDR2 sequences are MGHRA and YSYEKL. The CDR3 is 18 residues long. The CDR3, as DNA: TGCGCCAGCAGCCGTAAAGAGGCGGGACTAGCGGGAGTAGACATTCAGTACTTC. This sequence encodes CASSRKEAGLAGVDIQYF.

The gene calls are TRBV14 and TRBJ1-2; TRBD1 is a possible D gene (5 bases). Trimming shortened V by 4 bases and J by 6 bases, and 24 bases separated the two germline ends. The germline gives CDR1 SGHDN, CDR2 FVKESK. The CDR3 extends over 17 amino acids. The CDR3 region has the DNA TGTGCCAGCAGCCCGACCCTCGCCAGGACAATGCGAAATGGCTACACCTTC. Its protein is CASSPTLARTMRNGYTF.

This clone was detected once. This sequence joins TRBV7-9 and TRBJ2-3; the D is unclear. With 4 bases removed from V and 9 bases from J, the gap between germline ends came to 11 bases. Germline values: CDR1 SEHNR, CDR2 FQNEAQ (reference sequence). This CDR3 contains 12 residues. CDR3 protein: CASSSSTETQYF. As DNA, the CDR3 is TGTGCCAGCAGCTCGTCAACTGAGACGCAGTATTTT.

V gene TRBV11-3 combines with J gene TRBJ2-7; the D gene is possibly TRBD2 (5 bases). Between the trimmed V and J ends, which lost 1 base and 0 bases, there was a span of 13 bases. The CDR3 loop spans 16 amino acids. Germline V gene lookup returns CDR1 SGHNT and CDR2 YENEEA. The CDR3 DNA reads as TGTGCCAGCAGCTTAGGGTCGGGGAAGAGCTCCTACGAGCAGTACTTC. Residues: CASSLGSGKSSYEQYF. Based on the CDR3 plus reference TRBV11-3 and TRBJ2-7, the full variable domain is EAGVVQSPRYKIIEKKQPVAFWCNPISGHNTLYWYLQNLGQGPELLIRYENEEAVDDSQLPKDRFSAERLKGVDSTLKIQPAELGDSAVYLCASSLGSGKSSYEQYFGPGTRLTVT.

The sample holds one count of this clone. The CDR3 DNA is TGTGCCAGCTCACCGGCCGGAGGGGGCAGGACAGATACGCAGTATTTT. It translates to CASSPAGGGRTDTQYF. This rearrangement joins TRBV18 to TRBJ2-3, with D tentatively TRBD1 (7 bases). V was trimmed by 3 bases and J by 3 bases, leaving 16 bases between them. Germline V gene lookup returns CDR1 KGHSH and CDR2 LQKENI. The CDR3 consists of 16 residues. The entire variable domain, with the rest obtained from reference TRBV18 and TRBJ2-3, is as follows: NAGVMQNPRHLVRRRGQEARLRCSPMKGHSHVYWYRQLPEEGLKFMVYLQKENIIDESGMPKERFSAEFPKEGPSILRIQQVVRGDSAAYFCASSPAGGGRTDTQYFGPGTRLTVL.

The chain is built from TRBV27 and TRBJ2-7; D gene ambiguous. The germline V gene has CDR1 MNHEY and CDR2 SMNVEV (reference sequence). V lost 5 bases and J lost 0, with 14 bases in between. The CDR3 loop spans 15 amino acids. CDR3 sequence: CASSPRASPSYEQYF. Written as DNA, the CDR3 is TGTGCCAGCAGTCCCCGGGCCTCTCCCTCCTACGAGCAGTACTTC.

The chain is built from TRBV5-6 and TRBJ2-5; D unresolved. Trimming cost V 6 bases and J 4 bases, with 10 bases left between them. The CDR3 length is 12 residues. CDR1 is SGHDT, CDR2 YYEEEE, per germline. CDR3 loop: CASNQVGETQYF. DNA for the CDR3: TGTGCCAGCAACCAGGTAGGAGAGACCCAGTACTTC.

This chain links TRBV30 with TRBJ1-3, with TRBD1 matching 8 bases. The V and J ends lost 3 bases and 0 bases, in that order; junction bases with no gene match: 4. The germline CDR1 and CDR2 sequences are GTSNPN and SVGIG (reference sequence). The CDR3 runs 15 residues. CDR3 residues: CAWRGQEISGNTIYF. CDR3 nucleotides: TGTGCCTGGAGGGGACAGGAGATCTCTGGAAACACCATATATTTT.

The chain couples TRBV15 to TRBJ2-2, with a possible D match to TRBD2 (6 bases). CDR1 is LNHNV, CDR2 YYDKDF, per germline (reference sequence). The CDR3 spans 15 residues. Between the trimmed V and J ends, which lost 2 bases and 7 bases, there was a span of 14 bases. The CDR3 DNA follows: TGTGCCACCAGCAGATCCCAAACCGGGAGCGGGGAGCTGTTTTTT. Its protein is CATSRSQTGSGELFF.